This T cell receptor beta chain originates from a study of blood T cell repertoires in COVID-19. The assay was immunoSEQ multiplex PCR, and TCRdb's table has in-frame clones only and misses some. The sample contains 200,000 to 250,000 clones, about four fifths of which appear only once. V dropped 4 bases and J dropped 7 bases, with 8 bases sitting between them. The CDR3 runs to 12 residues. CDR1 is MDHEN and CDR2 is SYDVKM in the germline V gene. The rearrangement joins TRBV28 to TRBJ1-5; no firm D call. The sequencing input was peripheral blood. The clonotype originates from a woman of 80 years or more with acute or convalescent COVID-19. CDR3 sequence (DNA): TGTGCCAGCAGTTCATCAATCCAGCCCCAGCATTTT. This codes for CASSSSIQPQHF.